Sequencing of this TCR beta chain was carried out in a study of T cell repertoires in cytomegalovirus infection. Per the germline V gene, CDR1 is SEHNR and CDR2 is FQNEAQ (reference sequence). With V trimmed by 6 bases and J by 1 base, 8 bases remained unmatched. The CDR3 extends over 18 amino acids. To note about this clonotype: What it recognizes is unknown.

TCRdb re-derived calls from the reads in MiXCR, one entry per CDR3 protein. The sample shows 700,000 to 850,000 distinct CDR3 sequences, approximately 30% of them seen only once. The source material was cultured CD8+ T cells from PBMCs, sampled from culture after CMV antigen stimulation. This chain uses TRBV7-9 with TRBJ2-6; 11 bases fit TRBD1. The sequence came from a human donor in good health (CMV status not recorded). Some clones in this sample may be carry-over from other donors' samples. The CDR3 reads CASSRTGGFASGANVLTF. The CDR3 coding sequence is TGTGCCAGCAGTCGGACAGGGGGCTTTGCGTCTGGGGCCAACGTCCTGACTTTC.